What follows is one T cell receptor (beta chain) and its context. The sample has other DNA sequences that encode this CDR3 too. The data originate from a study of shared clonotypes between healthy human individuals. Terminally differentiated effector memory CD45RA+ cells were left out of the naive CD8 fraction, which was CD45RO-negative and positively selected for CCR7. Looked up from germline, CDR1 is SGHRS and CDR2 is YFSETQ. This CDR3 has 14 residues. The V and J ends lost 1 base and 3 bases, in that order; junction bases with no gene match: 4. The protocol was immunoSEQ multiplex PCR, while the TCRdb copy is restricted to in-frame clones and leaves out a portion. The profile shows about 2 million clones, about 95% of them singletons.

The sequencing sample was made of naive CD8+ T cells sorted from blood. V gene TRBV5-1 combines with J gene TRBJ2-7; TRBD2 matches 7 bases. The TCR sequence derives from a man between 18 and 29 years old in good health. In nucleotides, the CDR3 is TGCGCCAGCAGCTTGTCCACGGGAGGCTACGAGCAGTACTTC. Translation gives CASSLSTGGYEQYF.